This T cell receptor beta chain was identified during a study of cytomegalovirus exposure and HLA in healthy donors. Broader study findings: Among CMV-associated TCR beta chains, most appeared HLA-restricted in a later analysis. The authors reported that TCR beta sequences could predict HLA-A and HLA-B alleles. These predictions were accurate for most subjects in the first cohort.

The PCR used 60 Vbeta and 13 Jbeta primers. TCRdb's table, derived via immunoSEQ multiplex PCR, lists solely in-frame clones and lacks some. Its clone listing holds around 110,000 clones. The CDR3 is 16 amino acids. Germline V lookup: CDR1 SGHAT, CDR2 FQNNGV. Germline trimming cut 3 bases from V and 4 bases from J; bases unmatched to any gene: 7. About this clone: What it binds is unknown.

The sequence was collected from a man between 40 and 49 years old in good health and CMV-seropositive. The chain recombines TRBV11-2 with TRBJ2-5; 11 nucleotides match TRBD2. Sequencing was carried out using PBMCs. The CDR3: CASSLPTSGIGETQYF. CDR3 sequence (DNA): TGTGCCAGCAGCTTGCCGACTAGCGGGATAGGAGAGACCCAGTACTTC.